The T cell receptor beta chain described here comes from a study of metastatic and nonmetastatic thyroid tumors. Background on the study: Repertoires from malignant and benign thyroid patients were compared across blood and tumor or nodule tissue.

Overall study results and limits: Significantly greater TCR beta diversity was reportedly found in malignant thyroid tumors than in benign nodules (in blood and tumor).

None of the patients had undergone any treatment ahead of thyroid surgery. Per the original data handling: Clinicopathological groups differed in CDR3, with these differences serving to build a distant-metastasis classifier for papillary thyroid cancer. TCRdb re-called the PCR reads through MiXCR. The V and J calls and clone size come from TCRdb's table, not from the authors' own analysis. The sample records just over 70,000 clones, 15% to 20% being singletons. This clone rates as medium-sized. The antigen is not known. V was trimmed by 6 bases and J by 2 bases, leaving 17 bases between them. Germline CDR1 MNHNS, CDR2 SASEGT. This CDR3 has 15 amino acids.

This rearrangement joins TRBV6-1 to TRBJ2-7; possibly TRBD2 for D (6 bases). The TCR comes from a female donor with papillary thyroid cancer or a benign thyroid nodule (not recorded which). Some clones in this sample may be carry-over from other donors' samples. Sequencing input: blood. The CDR3 sequence: CASRRTPGLTYEQYF. CDR3 sequence (DNA): TGTGCCAGCAGGCGAACTCCGGGACTCACCTACGAGCAGTACTTC.